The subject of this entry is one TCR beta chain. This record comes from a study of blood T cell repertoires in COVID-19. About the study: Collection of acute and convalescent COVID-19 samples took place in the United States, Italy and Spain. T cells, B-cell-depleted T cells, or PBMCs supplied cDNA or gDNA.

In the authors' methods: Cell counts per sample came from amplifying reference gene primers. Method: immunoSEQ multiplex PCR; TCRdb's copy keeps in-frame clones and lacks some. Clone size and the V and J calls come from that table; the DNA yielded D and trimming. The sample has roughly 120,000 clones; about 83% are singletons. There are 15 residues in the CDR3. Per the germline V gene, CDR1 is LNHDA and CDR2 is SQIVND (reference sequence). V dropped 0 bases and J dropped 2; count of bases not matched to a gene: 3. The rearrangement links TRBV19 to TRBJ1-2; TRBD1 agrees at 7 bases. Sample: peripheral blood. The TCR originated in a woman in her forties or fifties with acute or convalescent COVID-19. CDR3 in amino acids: CASSIEGQTNYGYTF. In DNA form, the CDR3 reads TGTGCCAGTAGTATAGAGGGACAGACGAACTATGGCTACACCTTC.